The rows below give T cell receptor beta chains drawn from one sample of a study of vaccination effects on CD4 cells after COVID-19. Profiling relied on immunoSEQ multiplex PCR, and the TCRdb table lists in-frame clones only, not all of them. The table records about 55,000 clones, roughly two thirds of them present only once. Their antigens are not known. Sequenced material: CD4+ T cells from PBMCs cultured with SARS-CoV-2 spike peptides, taken before COVID-19 vaccination. The receptor set was obtained from a human donor who received a COVID-19 vaccine. Both conserved end residues are part of each CDR3.

V	J	CDR3
TRBV30	TRBJ2-3	CAWSVGLHADTQYF
TRBV3-1/TRBV3-2	TRBJ2-3	CASSRQRRGSSTDTQYF
TRBV4-2	TRBJ2-2	CASSQGDGPALGELFF
TRBV3-1/TRBV3-2	TRBJ2-5	CASSQVVRGGETQYF
TRBV5-5	TRBJ1-4	CASTTAPGGATNEKLFF
TRBV4-2	TRBJ2-3	CASSGGAWVDTQYF
TRBV3-1/TRBV3-2	TRBJ2-2	CASSGSRVNTGELFF
TRBV6-5	TRBJ1-1	CATFPLWTGGTEAFF
TRBV27	TRBJ2-7	CASSPRQGLSYEQYF
TRBV7-2	TRBJ2-1	CASSFTGGPREQFF
TRBV6-6	TRBJ2-1	CASSYAPNEQFF
TRBV9	TRBJ2-7	CASSWGTESSYEQYF
TRBV2	TRBJ2-5	CASSEPTGTGETQYF
TRBV10-3	TRBJ2-3	CAIRSTDTQYF
TRBV5-4	TRBJ1-6	CASSLRDSNSPLHF
TRBV3-1/TRBV3-2	TRBJ1-1	CASSPRKNTEAFF
TRBV7-9	TRBJ2-1	CASSLATYNEQFF
TRBV19	TRBJ1-1	CASSMTLNTEAFF
TRBV6-5	TRBJ2-7	CASFGWYTYEQYF
TRBV30	TRBJ2-1	CAWSVTGLNEQFF
TRBV7-8	TRBJ1-5	CASTGQGRQPQHF
TRBV20-1	TRBJ2-2	CSARGTGELFF